The 7 T cell receptor beta chains given below trace back to one sample, sequenced in a study of spatial heterogeneity in lung cancer. Points from the study as a whole: Tracking of tumor mutation counts was seen in expanded intratumoral alpha and beta TCR counts.

The time point: sample taken at primary tumor resection. The antigens of these receptors remain unknown. MiXCR, applied by TCRdb to the 5' RACE reads, yields one record per CDR3 protein. The repertoire holds around 15,000 distinct CDR3 sequences, with approximately 6.9% as singletons. Sequences were derived from lung tumor tissue, sampled at surgery. The receptors derive from a female donor with early-stage non-small cell lung cancer.

The sample holds many counts of this clonotype. This beta chain is an off-target read within a library intended for alpha chains, so its frequency means little. This sequence joins TRBV4-2 and TRBJ2-3, with no clear D. The CDR3 runs to 15 residues. The V end was cut by 0 bases, the J end by 6 bases, with 13 bases between. CDR1 LGHNA and CDR2 YNFKEQ come from the germline V gene. The CDR3 coding sequence is TGTGCCAGCAGCCAAGATGGTTCAGCAACGGATACGCAGTATTTT. It codes for CASSQDGSATDTQYF.

This clonotype has a count of ten or more. This beta chain appears as a stray read in a library generated for alpha chains; its size is not informative. The CDR3 sequence is CASSMGFRQGVNQPQHF. The CDR3 nucleotides read TGTGCCAGTAGTATGGGATTTCGACAGGGGGTCAATCAGCCCCAGCATTTT. The chain carries TRBV19 and TRBJ1-5; 9 positions agree with TRBD1. This CDR3 comprises 17 residues. Trimming removed 3 bases from V and 3 bases from J; junction bases left unmatched: 9. Germline V gene data show CDR1 as LNHDA and CDR2 as SQIVND (reference sequence).

This clonotype was detected many times. Found in a library prepared for alpha chains, this beta chain is an off-target read, and its abundance has little meaning. The chain has TRBV4-2 and TRBJ2-5; D is perhaps TRBD1 or TRBD2 (5 bases each). Germline-derived CDR1 and CDR2 are LGHNA and YNFKEQ. The CDR3 spans 17 residues. Between the trimmed V and J ends, which lost 0 bases and 1 base, there was a span of 15 bases. The CDR3 nucleotides are TGTGCCAGCAGCCAAGACCCCCCCGGGGCGATCCAAGAGACCCAGTACTTC. Translated, it gives CASSQDPPGAIQETQYF.

Of note for this clonotype: This may arise from a read error, as a much more abundant clone is one base away. This beta chain represents an off-target read in a library built for alpha chains; its size is of limited meaning. This chain joins TRBV7-9 and TRBJ2-2; either TRBD1 or TRBD2 may fit D (5 bases each). The CDR3 is made up of 15 amino acids. CDR1 is SEHNR and CDR2 is FQNEAQ in the germline V gene (reference sequence). Here the CDR3 reads CAGSGGAQDTGELFF. The CDR3 coding sequence is TGTGCCGGCAGCGGTGGGGCGCAGGACACCGGGGAGCTGTTTTTT. The full variable domain, completed using reference TRBV7-9 and TRBJ2-2, is DTGVSQNPRHKITKRGQNVTFRCDPISEHNRLYWYRQTLGQGPEFLTYFQNEAQLEKSRLLSDRFSAERPKGSFSTLEIQRTEQGDSAMYLCAGSGGAQDTGELFFGEGSRLTVL.

This clonotype was detected only a few times. This beta chain was picked up by a library intended for alpha chains and is off target, so its count carries little meaning. This chain connects TRBV18 to TRBJ2-3, with D tentatively TRBD1 or TRBD2 (5 bases each). The germline V and J ends were trimmed by 6 bases and 4 bases, with 14 bases remaining between them. The germline V gene encodes CDR1 KGHSH and CDR2 LQKENI. This CDR3 spans 14 amino acids. CDR3 sequence reads: CASSLGAGADTQYF. CDR3 sequence (DNA): TGTGCCAGCTCGCTTGGGGCCGGGGCAGATACGCAGTATTTT.

This clonotype was recorded at least ten times. This beta chain is an off-target read within a library intended for alpha chains, so its frequency means little. The chain uses TRBV2 and TRBJ2-3, with 7 bases aligning to TRBD1. The length of the CDR3 is 14 residues. V dropped 6 bases and J dropped 1; count of bases not matched to a gene: 4. Looked up from germline, CDR1 is SNHLY and CDR2 is FYNNEI. The CDR3 loop is CASSSGTGTDTQYF. The CDR3 DNA reads as TGTGCCAGCAGCTCCGGGACAGGCACAGATACGCAGTATTTT.

A remark on this clonotype: One base away lies a much larger clone, so this may be a sequencing read error. Being off target in a library aimed at alpha chains, this beta chain has a size of little meaning. The J gene is TRBJ1-1, the V gene TRBV20-1; the D is unclear. CDR1 and CDR2 from the germline V gene are DFQATT and SNEGSKA (reference sequence). The CDR3 is 14 amino acids. V lost 6 bases and J 0 bases, leaving 14 bases between the germline ends. This CDR3 reads CSARSRTVNTEAFF. The CDR3, as DNA: TGCAGTGCCCGCTCCAGGACGGTGAACACTGAAGCTTTCTTT.